A selection of T cell receptor beta chains follows, all from one sample in a study of OX40 agonist ivuxolimab in advanced cancers. This table comes from immunoSEQ multiplex PCR, and its TCRdb copy is limited to in-frame clones, with some not included. The sample records approximately 49,000 clones, about 88% being singletons. The source was CD4+ or CD8+ T cells sorted from blood, collected in a trial of the OX40 agonist ivuxolimab. Source of these receptors: an adult with an advanced solid tumor such as melanoma, head and neck, liver or kidney cancer. Both conserved end residues are part of each CDR3. Each record gives: J gene, clone size, V gene, D gene, CDR3 DNA, CDR3 protein. The D gene is left open where the match is weak. Clone size is shown for a subset of rows, as once, few, many or a class of expanded clone.

>TRBJ2-3|.|TRBV5-6|TRBD2
TGTGCCAGCAGCCCGGGGGGACTCCACACAGATACGCAGTATTTT
CASSPGGLHTDTQYF
>TRBJ1-2|few|TRBV2|TRBD1
TGTGCCAGCAGCGCGGGGACAGCCATCAAGGGCTACACCTTC
CASSAGTAIKGYTF
>TRBJ2-7|once|TRBV7-2|TRBD1
TGTGCCAGCAGCGAAAACAGGGGGCTCGAGCAGTACTTC
CASSENRGLEQYF
>TRBJ2-2|.|TRBV7-3|.
TGTGCCAGCAGCCCCTCATGGAACACCGGGGAGCTGTTTTTT
CASSPSWNTGELFF
>TRBJ2-5|.|TRBV9|TRBD1
TGTGCCAGCAGCGCCCGGGACAGGGCCCAAGAGACCCAGTACTTC
CASSARDRAQETQYF
>TRBJ2-1|few|TRBV7-3|.
TGTGCCAGCAGCTTGACCGACCGGGACTGGGGTAATGAGCAGTTCTTC
CASSLTDRDWGNEQFF
>TRBJ2-2|few|TRBV5-4|.
TGTGCCAGCAGCTTGGATGCACGGACCGGGGAGCTGTTTTTT
CASSLDARTGELFF
>TRBJ2-4|.|TRBV10-3|.
TGTGCCATCAGTGAAACCGGGACTTCAATAGCCAAAAACATTCAGTACTTC
CAISETGTSIAKNIQYF
>TRBJ1-5|.|TRBV5-6|TRBD1
TGTGCCAGCAGCTTGGCGCCAGGGGGGAATCAGCCCCAGCATTTT
CASSLAPGGNQPQHF
>TRBJ2-2|.|TRBV11-3|TRBD2
TGTGCCAGCAGCCCACCGGGAGGGATAGTTACCGGGGAGCTGTTTTTT
CASSPPGGIVTGELFF
>TRBJ1-4|.|TRBV6-1|TRBD1
TGTGCCAGCAGTTTAGACAGGGTGGTAGAAAAACTGTTTTTT
CASSLDRVVEKLFF
>TRBJ1-5|.|TRBV7-8|.
TGTGCCAGCAGCCCATCTCCCTTGGCCCCGGTGAGCAATCAGCCCCAGCATTTT
CASSPSPLAPVSNQPQHF
>TRBJ2-5|once|TRBV4-2|TRBD2
TGTGCCAGCAGCCAAGGGACTAGCGGGAGCAATTGGGAGACCCAGTACTTC
CASSQGTSGSNWETQYF
>TRBJ2-2|few|TRBV19|.
TGTGCCAGTAGTATCGCCAGGACCGGGGAGCTGTTTTTT
CASSIARTGELFF
>TRBJ2-3|.|TRBV27|TRBD1
TGTGCCAGCAGAAAGGGGGCCCTCACAGATACGCAGTATTTT
CASRKGALTDTQYF
>TRBJ2-3|.|TRBV11-3|.
TGTGCCAGCAGCCAGACAGCCGCGGCAGATACGCAGTATTTT
CASSQTAAADTQYF
>TRBJ2-7|.|TRBV7-9|.
TGTGCCAGCAGCCGACTTCACTACGAGCAGTACTTC
CASSRLHYEQYF
>TRBJ2-1|.|TRBV9|.
TGTGCCAGCAGCGTAGACCCCAGGGGGGGATGGGATGAGCAGTTCTTC
CASSVDPRGGWDEQFF
>TRBJ2-7|once|TRBV7-3|.
TGTGCCAGCAGCCTAGAGGACAGAACCTACGAGCAGTACTTC
CASSLEDRTYEQYF
>TRBJ2-5|.|TRBV7-3|.
TGTGCCAGCAGCTTAGGCCCTGGTCCTCGGGAGACCCAGTACTTC
CASSLGPGPRETQYF
>TRBJ1-5|few|TRBV13|TRBD1
TGTGCCAGCAAGACAGGGGGTCAGCCCCAGCATTTT
CASKTGGQPQHF
>TRBJ1-2|.|TRBV6-5|.
TGTGCCAGCAGGCTCCGGGAGAACTATGGCTACACCTTC
CASRLRENYGYTF
>TRBJ2-5|.|TRBV5-1|TRBD1
TGCGCCAGCAGCACCTCAGGGGGCTTGGAGACCCAGTACTTC
CASSTSGGLETQYF